This T cell receptor (beta chain) was captured by sequencing in a study of cytomegalovirus exposure and HLA in healthy donors. With 60 Vbeta and 13 Jbeta primers, the PCR was carried out. Using immunoSEQ multiplex PCR, the repertoire was profiled, and TCRdb retains in-frame clones only, with some absent. The data hold about 150,000 clones, with roughly 80% observed a single time. The study's findings and limits: In a later analysis, common viral pathogens appeared linked to several of the most significant clusters. Judged likely to be a sequencing artifact was a cluster of highly shared sequence variants.

With respect to this clone: Antigen specificity is unknown.

Germline CDR1 reads MNHEY; CDR2 reads SVGAGI. CDR3 size: 12 residues. V was cut by 6 bases and J by 2 bases, with 7 bases left in between. Sequencing was done on a sample of PBMCs. The sequence was obtained from a woman in her forties in good health and CMV-seronegative. The rearrangement links TRBV6-5 to TRBJ1-1; D gene uncertain. The CDR3 protein is CASRPKNTEAFF. As DNA, the CDR3 is TGTGCCAGCAGACCTAAAAACACTGAAGCTTTCTTT.